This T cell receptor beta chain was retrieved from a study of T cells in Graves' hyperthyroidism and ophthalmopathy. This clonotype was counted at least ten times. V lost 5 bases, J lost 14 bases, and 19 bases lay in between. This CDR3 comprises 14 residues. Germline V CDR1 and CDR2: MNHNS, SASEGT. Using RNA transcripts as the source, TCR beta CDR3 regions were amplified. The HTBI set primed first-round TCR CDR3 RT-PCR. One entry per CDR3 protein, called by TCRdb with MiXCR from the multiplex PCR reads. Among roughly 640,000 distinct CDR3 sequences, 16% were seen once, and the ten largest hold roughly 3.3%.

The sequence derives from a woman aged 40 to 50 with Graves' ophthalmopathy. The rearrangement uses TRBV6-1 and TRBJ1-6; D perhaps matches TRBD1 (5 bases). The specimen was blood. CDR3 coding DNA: TGTGCCAGCAGTTCCGGACACACTGAATTCGCCCTCCACTTT. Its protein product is CASSSGHTEFALHF.